The clone carrying this T cell receptor beta chain has at least ten counts. These data are taken from a study of regulatory T cells in long-lasting Graves disease. Study overall: Positivity for TSH receptor antibodies plus over 5 years of antithyroid drugs meant persistent Graves' disease.

Library construction for TCR beta used iRepertoire HTBI primers and Arm-PCR of CDR3 regions. TCRdb fed the multiplex PCR reads into MiXCR, producing one record per CDR3 protein. The data contain around 500,000 distinct CDR3 sequences, roughly 20% of them seen just once; the ten biggest clones take up about 8.3%. Regarding time point: persistent/refractory GD, antithyroid drugs over 5 years with positive TRAb. Isolated PBMC RNA provided the starting material for the TCR library. Trimming cost V 1 base and J 4 bases, with 5 bases left between them. The CDR3 runs 11 residues. CDR1 and CDR2 from the germline V gene are SQVTM and ANQGSEA.

The material sequenced was peripheral blood mononuclear cells (PBMCs), taken when the disease was refractory, from a patient treated with antithyroid drugs. This receptor was obtained from a female donor with Graves disease. The genes are TRBV29-1 and TRBJ2-7, with unresolved D. For the CDR3, the DNA is TGCAGCGTTGAAGTAAGGTACGAGCAGTACTTC. Its translation is CSVEVRYEQYF.